These 31 T cell receptor beta chains originate from one sample sequenced in a study of T cell repertoires in cytomegalovirus infection. TCRdb recomputed calls from the reads with MiXCR, one row per CDR3 protein. The data show 700,000 to 850,000 distinct CDR3 sequences, approximately 30% seen once. The antigens for these receptors are not known. The material sequenced was cultured CD8+ T cells from PBMCs, taken from culture after CMV antigen stimulation. The receptors derive from a human donor in good health (CMV status not recorded). Some clones in this sample may be carry-over from other donors' samples.

The count of this clonotype is one. This rearrangement joins TRBV20-1 to TRBJ2-1; 9 positions agree with TRBD1. Germline V CDR1 and CDR2: DFQATT, SNEGSKA (reference sequence). V dropped 1 base and J dropped 4; count of bases not matched to a gene: 5. This CDR3 is built from 15 residues. The CDR3: CSARVPGQGYNEQFF. For the CDR3, the DNA is TGCAGTGCTAGAGTTCCGGGACAGGGTTACAATGAGCAGTTCTTC.

The J gene is TRBJ1-2, the V gene TRBV20-1; no clear D gene. This CDR3 spans 12 amino acids. Trimming pared 5 bases from V and 8 bases from J, leaving 15 bases between. CDR1 DFQATT and CDR2 SNEGSKA come from the germline V gene (reference sequence). CDR3 residues: CSALSRIEGYTF. CDR3 sequence (DNA): TGCAGTGCTCTTTCCCGTATAGAGGGCTACACCTTC.

There are a few counts of this clonotype. The chain combines TRBV7-6 with TRBJ1-1; tentative D call: TRBD1 (5 bases). CDR3 size: 17 residues. The V and J ends lost 2 bases and 4 bases respectively, with 20 bases between them. Per germline, CDR1 SGHVS and CDR2 FNYEAQ. CDR3 DNA sequence: TGTGCCAGCAGCTTAAGGCAGGGATTAGGAGAGGTCACTGAAGCTTTCTTT. Translation gives CASSLRQGLGEVTEAFF.

This clonotype was seen many times. The genes are TRBV7-8 and TRBJ2-1; TRBD1 matches 10 bases. V gave up 1 base and J gave up 8 bases; unmatched junction bases: 8. Per the germline V gene, CDR1 is SGHVS and CDR2 is FQNEAQ. The CDR3 contains 16 residues. CDR3 residues: CASSLGGLGTGDEQFF. CDR3 DNA: TGTGCCAGCAGCTTAGGGGGTCTCGGGACAGGGGATGAGCAGTTCTTC.

This clonotype was seen more than once but under ten times. This chain links TRBV11-3 with TRBJ2-1; a possible D gene is TRBD2 (7 bases). V was cut by 5 bases and J by 3 bases, with 11 bases left in between. The CDR3 spans 14 residues. CDR1 SGHNT and CDR2 YENEEA come from the germline V gene. The CDR3 loop is CASSHRDYYNEQFF. The DNA of the CDR3 is TGTGCCAGCAGCCACAGGGACTACTACAATGAGCAGTTCTTC.

This clonotype was seen only a few times. The CDR3 bases are TGTGCCAGCAGCCCGCCTTTTGGGGCTGCCGAGCAGTACTTC. Protein sequence: CASSPPFGAAEQYF. This chain connects TRBV7-9 to TRBJ2-7; TRBD1 might be the D (5 bases). V lost 5 bases to trimming and J lost 6 bases, with 17 bases between them. The CDR3 loop spans 14 amino acids. Germline lookup yields CDR1 SEHNR and CDR2 FQNEAQ (reference sequence).

V gene TRBV19 combines with J gene TRBJ1-1; 10 nucleotides match TRBD1. CDR3 length: 13 amino acids. Germline CDR1 LNHDA, CDR2 SQIVND (reference sequence). With 7 bases clipped from V and 5 bases from J, the junction kept 4 bases outside the gene matches. This chain's CDR3 is CASTVDRGTEAFF. CDR3 sequence (DNA): TGTGCCAGTACCGTGGACAGGGGGACTGAAGCTTTCTTT. The complete variable domain, with remaining parts taken from reference TRBV19 and TRBJ1-1, reads DGGITQSPKYLFRKEGQNVTLSCEQNLNHDAMYWYRQDPGQGLRLIYYSQIVNDFQKGDIAEGYSVSREKKESFPLTVTSAQKNPTAFYLCASTVDRGTEAFFGQGTRLTVV.

This clonotype was found many times. The chain links TRBV7-6 to TRBJ2-2; 13 nucleotides align to TRBD2. The germline V gene encodes CDR1 SGHVS and CDR2 FNYEAQ. Trimming took 5 bases from V and 1 from J; bases not matched to a gene: 7. This CDR3 contains 18 residues. In DNA form, the CDR3 reads TGTGCCAGCAGCCCCAGACTAGCGGGGGGCGTGAACACCGGGGAGCTGTTTTTT. Translating it yields CASSPRLAGGVNTGELFF.

The rearrangement joins TRBV11-1 to TRBJ2-7; D remains ambiguous. The CDR3 covers 14 residues. V lost 3 bases, J lost 3 bases, and 12 bases lay in between. Germline CDR1 and CDR2: SGHAT and FQDESV (reference sequence). The CDR3 DNA is TGTGCCAGCAGCTTCCCCGGGCCGTGCTACGAGCAGTACGTC. Translated: CASSFPGPCYEQYV.

This rearrangement joins TRBV6-6 to TRBJ2-7, with TRBD1 as a possible D gene (5 bases). Trimming removed 6 bases from V and 6 bases from J, with 15 bases in between. Per germline, CDR1 MNHNY and CDR2 SVGAGI (reference sequence). The CDR3 is 13 amino acids. As DNA, the CDR3 is TGTGCCAGCAGCCCTTTAGGGGTACCCGAGCAGTACGTC. Translation gives CASSPLGVPEQYV.

V is TRBV7-9 and J is TRBJ2-1; 8 bases are a match to TRBD2. The V gene's germline CDR1 is SEHNR and CDR2 FQNEAQ (reference sequence). Losses at the gene ends were 6 bases for V and 8 bases for J; bases not matched to a gene: 3. The CDR3 contains 12 residues. CDR3: CASRGLDDEQFF. The CDR3 DNA sequence: TGTGCCAGCAGGGGACTAGATGATGAGCAGTTCTTC.

The rearrangement links TRBV4-1 to TRBJ1-4, with a possible D match to TRBD1 (5 bases). V dropped 3 bases and J dropped 0 bases, with 17 bases sitting between them. CDR3 length equals 18 residues. From germline, CDR1 is MGHRA and CDR2 YSYEKL. Written as DNA, the CDR3 is TGCGCCAGCAGCCACCAAGGACAAGGAGGCGCAACTAATGAAAAACTGTTTTTT. Its translation: CASSHQGQGGATNEKLFF.

This clonotype was counted at least ten times. This sequence joins TRBV7-2 and TRBJ2-3, with a possible D match to TRBD2 (6 bases). Deletions cut 4 bases from V and 2 bases from J, with 13 bases between. Germline CDR1 SGHTA, CDR2 FQGNSA. The CDR3 loop spans 15 amino acids. CDR3 in DNA: TGTGCCAGCAGCTCCCGGGACTCCATCACAGATACGCAGTATTTT. This encodes CASSSRDSITDTQYF.

The chain is built from TRBV4-3 and TRBJ2-1; D is undetermined. There are 14 residues in the CDR3. V lost 0 bases and J lost 9, with 12 bases in between. Per germline, CDR1 LGHNA and CDR2 YSLEER. CDR3 coding DNA: TGCGCCAGCAGCCAAGAGGTAGGGCGGCCTGAGCAGTTCTTC. This encodes CASSQEVGRPEQFF.

The chain is built from TRBV6-6 and TRBJ2-1; 11 nucleotides align to TRBD2. The CDR3 is made up of 16 amino acids. V trimming: 5 bases; J trimming: 4 bases; junction bases outside the gene matches: 7. Looked up from germline, CDR1 is MNHNY and CDR2 is SVGAGI (reference sequence). DNA for the CDR3: TGTGCCAGCAGTGATACTAGCGGGGGCCCATACAATGAGCAGTTCTTC. Translation: CASSDTSGGPYNEQFF.

The V call is TRBV4-1, the J call TRBJ2-3; TRBD1 matches at 10 bases. The ends lost 4 bases at V and 2 bases at J; junction bases unmatched: 6. The CDR3 covers 16 residues. From germline, CDR1 is MGHRA and CDR2 YSYEKL. The CDR3, as DNA: TGCGCCAGCAGCCGGGACAGGGGTAAAATCACAGATACGCAGTATTTT. This gives the protein CASSRDRGKITDTQYF.

The genes are TRBV11-2 and TRBJ1-5; unclear D gene. The CDR3 is 13 residues long. Trimming stripped 5 bases from V and 6 bases from J, with 11 bases between. Per the germline V gene, CDR1 is SGHAT and CDR2 is FQNNGV. This CDR3 is CASSRHSGQPQHF. CDR3 DNA sequence: TGTGCCAGCAGCCGACACTCGGGTCAGCCCCAGCATTTT.

J is TRBJ2-1 and V is TRBV5-4, with 12 bases that match TRBD2. Looked up from germline, CDR1 is SGHNT and CDR2 is YYREEE (reference sequence). The CDR3 runs to 17 residues. Germline trimming cut 4 bases from V and 0 bases from J; bases unmatched to any gene: 5. The CDR3 DNA reads as TGTGCCAGCAGCCCGCGACTAGCGGGGGACTCCTACAATGAGCAGTTCTTC. Amino acids: CASSPRLAGDSYNEQFF.

The chain joins TRBV28 to TRBJ2-2; D unresolved. CDR3 size: 13 residues. CDR1 is MDHEN and CDR2 is SYDVKM in the germline V gene. Trimming removed 5 bases at V and 7 bases at J, with 11 bases between. CDR3 sequence (DNA): TGTGCCAGCAGTCCCCGGACGGTCGGGGAGCTGTTTTTT. This translates into CASSPRTVGELFF.

This clonotype was counted many times. The rearrangement uses TRBV6-6 and TRBJ1-1; unclear D gene. CDR3 length: 14 residues. Trimming cost V 0 bases and J 1 base, with 6 bases left between them. Germline V gene sequence: CDR1 MNHNY, CDR2 SVGAGI (reference sequence). This CDR3 reads CASSYSGRNTEAFF. In DNA form, the CDR3 reads TGTGCCAGCAGTTACTCGGGGAGGAACACTGAAGCTTTCTTT.

V and J are TRBV6-1 and TRBJ2-5, with 15 bases identical to TRBD2. The CDR3 contains 18 residues. Germline CDR1 MNHNS, CDR2 SASEGT. J gave up 0 bases and V 2 bases, and 4 bases lay outside the gene matches. The CDR3 DNA reads TGTGCCAGCAGTGAAAGGACTAGCGGGGGGGCGTACCAAGAGACCCAGTACTTC. Its translation: CASSERTSGGAYQETQYF.

This clonotype has a handful of counts. The J gene is TRBJ1-2, the V gene TRBV11-2; unclear D gene. V was trimmed by 1 base and J by 8 bases, leaving 17 bases between them. The CDR3 length is 15 residues. Germline loops: CDR1 SGHAT, CDR2 FQNNGV. The CDR3 spells CASSLGLGSLMGYTF. DNA for the CDR3: TGTGCCAGCAGCTTAGGATTGGGGTCGCTTATGGGCTACACCTTC. Filled out from reference TRBV11-2 and TRBJ1-2, the complete variable domain reads EAGVAQSPRYKIIEKRQSVAFWCNPISGHATLYWYQQILGQGPKLLIQFQNNGVVDDSQLPKDRFSAERLKGVDSTLKIQPAKLEDSAVYLCASSLGLGSLMGYTFGSGTRLTVV.

The V gene is TRBV20-1, the J gene TRBJ1-6; tentatively, D is TRBD1 (6 bases). Germline lookup yields CDR1 DFQATT and CDR2 SNEGSKA (reference sequence). The CDR3 runs 14 residues. The V end lost 3 bases, the J end lost 7 bases, and 13 bases lay between the germline ends. CDR3 sequence: CSASPQGPNSPLHF. CDR3 DNA: TGCAGTGCTAGCCCACAGGGCCCAAATTCACCCCTCCACTTT.

The chain links TRBV12-5 to TRBJ2-7, with TRBD1 as a possible D gene (5 bases). The V gene lost 0 bases and the J gene lost 0 bases, with 12 bases spanning the gap. Germline assignment: CDR1 LGHNT and CDR2 FRNRAP. There are 16 residues in the CDR3. CDR3 DNA sequence: TGTGCTAGTGGTTTGGTACAGGCAAGCTTCTCCTACGAGCAGTACTTC. The encoded protein is CASGLVQASFSYEQYF.

This clonotype was counted a few times. The chain employs TRBV4-3 and TRBJ2-4; a weak D match, TRBD1 (6 bases). The V and J ends lost 0 bases and 7 bases respectively, with 13 bases between them. Germline CDR1 is LGHNA and CDR2 is YSLEER. CDR3 length equals 15 residues. The CDR3 sequence: CASSQDRTGWNIQYF. In nucleotides, the CDR3 is TGCGCCAGCAGCCAAGATCGAACAGGGTGGAACATTCAGTACTTC.

This clonotype appeared once. The J gene is TRBJ1-2, the V gene TRBV6-1; D gene unclear. Germline-derived CDR1 and CDR2 are MNHNS and SASEGT. There are 15 residues in the CDR3. Trimming shortened V by 3 bases and J by 2 bases, and 13 bases separated the two germline ends. The CDR3 sequence is CASSEGIWSNYGYTF. For the CDR3, the DNA is TGTGCCAGCAGTGAGGGAATCTGGTCCAACTATGGCTACACCTTC.

The chain uses TRBV7-9 and TRBJ2-7, with 10 bases aligning to TRBD1. Germline V gives CDR1 SEHNR, CDR2 FQNEAQ (reference sequence). The J segment lost 5 bases and the V segment lost 5 bases, leaving 6 bases of the junction unmatched. The CDR3 length is 14 residues. The CDR3 bases are TGTGCCAGCAGCCGAGGACAGGGGGGCAACGAGCAGTACTTC. It is translated as CASSRGQGGNEQYF.

This clonotype was seen a few times. The chain joins TRBV6-1 to TRBJ2-3, with D tentatively TRBD2 (5 bases). This CDR3 is 13 amino acids long. Germline assignment: CDR1 MNHNS and CDR2 SASEGT. Trimming pared 7 bases from V and 3 bases from J, leaving 11 bases between. The CDR3 region is CASTVGETDTQYF. Written as DNA, the CDR3 is TGTGCCAGCACGGTGGGAGAAACAGATACGCAGTATTTT.

The chain recombines TRBV19 with TRBJ1-3; D might be TRBD1 (5 bases). This CDR3 spans 13 amino acids. Trimming cost V 11 bases and J 5 bases, with 16 bases left between them. CDR1 is LNHDA, CDR2 SQIVND, per germline (reference sequence). Here the CDR3 reads CAAMGPQRNTIYF. CDR3 nucleotide sequence: TGTGCCGCCATGGGGCCACAGAGAAACACCATATATTTT.

The V gene is TRBV25-1, the J gene TRBJ2-3; D unresolved. The CDR3 has 14 amino acids. From germline, CDR1 is MGHDK and CDR2 SYGVNS. V was cut by 3 bases and J by 2 bases, with 9 bases left in between. The CDR3 DNA follows: TGTGCCAGCAGTGAGAGGCGATACACAGATACGCAGTATTTT. Its translation: CASSERRYTDTQYF.

The chain uses TRBV7-4 and TRBJ1-5; the match to TRBD1 covers 8 bases. V was clipped by 5 bases and J by 3 bases; unmatched bases: 6. In germline, CDR1 is SGHVT, CDR2 SQSDAQ. The CDR3 is 15 amino acids. The CDR3 nucleotides read TGTGCCAGCAGCCGGGGGACAGGTTACAATCAGCCCCAGCATTTT. It codes for CASSRGTGYNQPQHF. Combining the CDR3 with reference TRBV7-4 and TRBJ1-5 gives the whole variable domain GAGVSQSPRYKVAKRGRDVALRCDSISGHVTLYWYRQTLGQGSEVLTYSQSDAQRDKSGRPSGRFSAERPERSVSTLKIQRTEQGDSAVYLCASSRGTGYNQPQHFGDGTRLSIL.